This T cell receptor (beta chain) originates from a study of identical twins. Findings and limits, study-wide: Models underestimated out-of-frame TCR alpha sharing in monozygotic twins. The authors noted that invariant MAIT and iNKT cells could partly confound zero-insertion analyses.

About this clonotype: The antigen remains unidentified.

One entry per CDR3 protein results from TCRdb running MiXCR on the 5' RACE reads. Altogether about 570,000 distinct CDR3 sequences are present, 9.6% being singletons, with the ten largest covering roughly 3%. These data were likewise used in another study, on yellow fever vaccine responses in identical twins.

The sequence was obtained from a young woman in good health. Material for sequencing was PBMCs.

CDR3 sequence: CASSSFLRGLAGHTDTQYF. CDR3 bases: TGTGCCAGCAGTTCCTTCCTCCGGGGTCTAGCGGGGCACACAGATACGCAGTATTTT. J is TRBJ2-3 and V is TRBV28; 9 bases are shared with TRBD2. The CDR3 is 19 residues long. CDR1 MDHEN and CDR2 SYDVKM come from the germline V gene. Germline trimming cut 4 bases from V and 2 bases from J; bases unmatched to any gene: 16.